This TCR beta chain was sequenced in a study of PD-1 blockade in classical Hodgkin lymphoma. Study conclusions and caveats: In CD4+ cells, TCR diversity went up significantly by C4D1, but in CD8+ cells it did not.

A note on this clone: The antigen remains unidentified.

Clones were sequenced by immunoSEQ multiplex PCR, and TCRdb holds only the in-frame ones, with some missing. The sample shows about 8,000 clones, around 78% of them seen only once. Germline lookup yields CDR1 SGDLS and CDR2 YYNGEE. The CDR3 has 18 amino acids. V gave up 4 bases and J gave up 0 bases; unmatched junction bases: 8. The sample's time point: cycle 4 day 1 (C4D1), after six to seven weeks of nivolumab. In every patient, relapse followed autologous stem cell transplantation, while exposure to brentuximab vedotin differed. This TCR was sampled from a human donor with classical Hodgkin lymphoma. This rearrangement joins TRBV9 to TRBJ2-5, with 14 nucleotides matching TRBD2. The starting material was peripheral blood mononuclear cells (PBMCs), obtained before the fourth cycle of nivolumab. The DNA for the CDR3 is TGTGCCAGCAGCCCGGGACTAGCGGGGGCCTCGTACCAAGAGACCCAGTACTTC. Protein product: CASSPGLAGASYQETQYF.